This TCR beta chain was profiled in a study of cytomegalovirus exposure and HLA in healthy donors. Findings and caveats of the study: Sequences of the TCR beta chain were said to predict the HLA-A and HLA-B alleles of most subjects accurately. The classifier reportedly diagnosed cytomegalovirus status with high sensitivity and specificity. A later analysis reportedly identified an Asian-associated ancestry cluster as carrying fewer N-insertions than the approximately 710-donor mean.

CDR1 is SGHTA, CDR2 FQGTGA, per germline. Trimming took 8 bases from V and 7 from J; bases not matched to a gene: 8. This CDR3 is 13 amino acids long. This clone turned up a few times. What it binds is unknown. Both 60 Vbeta primers and 13 Jbeta primers went into the PCR. Authors' analysis steps: Per a later analysis, the number of unique TCR beta chains was some 75 million, of which around 9.9 million were shared. TCRdb's table, derived via immunoSEQ multiplex PCR, lists solely in-frame clones and lacks some. That table is the source of V, J and clone size, and D and trimming were worked out from the DNA. The sample includes about 130,000 clones, about 78% seen only once; the top ten take approximately 2.6%.

The source of this sequence is a human donor in good health. The gene calls are TRBV7-3 and TRBJ2-1; 7 bases line up with TRBD2. The sequencing sample was made of PBMCs. CDR3 DNA: TGTGCCAGCGGAGGGCTAGCGGAAAATGAGCAGTTCTTC. Translating it yields CASGGLAENEQFF.